The source of this T cell receptor (beta chain) is a study of neoadjuvant anti-PD-1 for oral cavity cancer. Across the study: Patients without progression received a fourth nivolumab dose around day 43, then surgical resection on days 50-56. Study outcomes and limitations: Higher pretreatment blood Treg/Th17 ratios correlated with higher pretreatment blood and lower post-treatment tumor TCRbeta clonality.

Time point reported: after neoadjuvant nivolumab, at surgical resection. On this clone: Its target is unknown.

The ends lost 5 bases at V and 5 bases at J; junction bases unmatched: 8. The CDR3 length is 15 residues. CDR1 is SQVTM, CDR2 ANQGSEA, per germline. Libraries were prepared by immunoSEQ multiplex PCR; TCRdb keeps only in-frame clonotypes and omits some of them. The repertoire holds tens of thousands of clones, 80% to 90% seen once, with roughly 2.9% in the top ten. The rearrangement uses TRBV29-1 and TRBJ2-5; 13 bases align to TRBD2. This specimen consisted of PBMCs, obtained after nivolumab (anti-PD-1) treatment. The receptor's source is a person aged 40 to 85 with oral cavity squamous cell carcinoma. CDR3 bases: TGCAGCGTTTCCAAACTAGCGGGAGGGCTTGAGACCCAGTACTTC. Translating it yields CSVSKLAGGLETQYF.